One sample yielded the 7 T cell receptor beta chains listed below, sequenced in a study of T cells expressing NK-cell markers. TCRdb re-called the 5' RACE reads; every CDR3 protein appears as one record, without DNA. The sample table includes over 200,000 distinct CDR3 sequences. Material for sequencing was blood T cells: a sorted CD56 or NKG2C T cell subset, CD4+ or CD8+ T cells, or bulk PBMC T cells (not recorded which). These receptors were obtained from a man aged 18 to 30 in good health.

V usage is TRBV4-3 and J usage is TRBJ2-1. The CDR3 contains 16 residues. From germline, CDR1 is LGHNA and CDR2 YSLEER. CDR3 region: CASSQEPAGVLNEQFF.

CDR3 protein: CASGGFGAGANVLTF. The gene calls are TRBV10-2 and TRBJ2-6; TCRdb indicates TRBD1, and absent DNA this call remains unverified. Germline assignment: CDR1 WSHSY and CDR2 SAAADI. The CDR3 runs 15 residues.

V usage is TRBV5-1 and J usage is TRBJ2-2; TCRdb indicates TRBD2, and absent DNA this call remains unverified. Germline CDR1 SGHRS, CDR2 YFSETQ. The CDR3 contains 15 residues. The CDR3 reads CASSPGLAGDGELFF.

The J gene is TRBJ2-7, the V gene TRBV3-1; without DNA, the TCRdb call of TRBD2 cannot be checked. Germline V gene lookup returns CDR1 LGHDT and CDR2 YNNKEL (reference sequence). This CDR3 has 17 residues. CDR3: CASSQVTSGRASYEQYF.

V gene TRBV5-8 combines with J gene TRBJ2-3. Germline V CDR1 and CDR2: SGHTS, YDEGEE. CDR3 length equals 14 residues. This chain's CDR3 is CASSLIPITDTQYF.

The chain combines TRBV24-1 with TRBJ2-5; TCRdb selects TRBD2, and the lack of DNA leaves this call unchecked. CDR3 length: 16 amino acids. Germline V CDR1 and CDR2: KGHDR, SFDVKD. The CDR3 sequence: CATSVLGGLAEETQYF.

The V and J genes are TRBV6-1 and TRBJ2-1; no DNA is available, so the TRBD1 call from TCRdb remains unchecked. The CDR3 has 13 residues. CDR1 is MNHNS, CDR2 SASEGT, per germline. CDR3 amino acids: CASSESGINEQFF.